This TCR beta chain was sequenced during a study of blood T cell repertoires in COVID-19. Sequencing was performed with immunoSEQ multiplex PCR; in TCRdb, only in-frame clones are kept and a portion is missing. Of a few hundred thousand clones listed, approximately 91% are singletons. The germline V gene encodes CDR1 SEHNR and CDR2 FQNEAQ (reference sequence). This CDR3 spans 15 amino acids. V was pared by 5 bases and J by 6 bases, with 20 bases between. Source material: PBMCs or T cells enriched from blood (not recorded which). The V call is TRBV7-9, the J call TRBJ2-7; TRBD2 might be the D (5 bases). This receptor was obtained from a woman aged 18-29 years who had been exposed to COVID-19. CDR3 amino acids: CASSLEGGGSSEQYF. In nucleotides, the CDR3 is TGTGCCAGCAGCCTAGAAGGAGGTGGGTCATCCGAGCAGTACTTC.